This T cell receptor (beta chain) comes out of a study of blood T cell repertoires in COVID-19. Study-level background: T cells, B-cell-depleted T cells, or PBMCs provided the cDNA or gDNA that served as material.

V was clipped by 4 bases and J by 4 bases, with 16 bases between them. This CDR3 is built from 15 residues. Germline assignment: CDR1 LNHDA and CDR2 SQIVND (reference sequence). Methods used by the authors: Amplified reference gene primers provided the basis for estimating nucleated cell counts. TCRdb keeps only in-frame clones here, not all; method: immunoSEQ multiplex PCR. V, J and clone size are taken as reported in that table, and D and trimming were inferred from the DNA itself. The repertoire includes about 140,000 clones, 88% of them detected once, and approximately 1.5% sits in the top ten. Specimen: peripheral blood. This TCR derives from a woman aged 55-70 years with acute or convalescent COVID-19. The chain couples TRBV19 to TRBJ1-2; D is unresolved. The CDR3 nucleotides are TGTGCCAGTAGTAAAGAAAGAGACGGGTCCTATGGCTACACCTTC. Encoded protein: CASSKERDGSYGYTF.